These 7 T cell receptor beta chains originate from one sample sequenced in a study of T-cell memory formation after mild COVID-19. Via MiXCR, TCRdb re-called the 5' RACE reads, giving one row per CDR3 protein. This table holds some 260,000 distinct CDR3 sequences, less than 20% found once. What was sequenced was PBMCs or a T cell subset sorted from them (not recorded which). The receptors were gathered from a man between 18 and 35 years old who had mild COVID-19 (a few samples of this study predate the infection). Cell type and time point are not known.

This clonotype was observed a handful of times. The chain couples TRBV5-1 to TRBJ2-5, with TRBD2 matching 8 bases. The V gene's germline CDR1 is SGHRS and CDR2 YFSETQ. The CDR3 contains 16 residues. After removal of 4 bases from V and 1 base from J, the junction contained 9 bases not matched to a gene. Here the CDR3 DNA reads TGCGCCAGCAGCGGGGGAAATAGCGGGGTCCAAGAGACCCAGTACTTC. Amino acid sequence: CASSGGNSGVQETQYF.

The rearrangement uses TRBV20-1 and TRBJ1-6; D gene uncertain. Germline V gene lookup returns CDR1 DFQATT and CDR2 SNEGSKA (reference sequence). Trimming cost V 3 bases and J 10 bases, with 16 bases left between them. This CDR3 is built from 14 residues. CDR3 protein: CSASPEGQNSPLHF. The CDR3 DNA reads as TGCAGTGCTAGCCCGGAGGGTCAGAACTCACCCCTCCACTTT.

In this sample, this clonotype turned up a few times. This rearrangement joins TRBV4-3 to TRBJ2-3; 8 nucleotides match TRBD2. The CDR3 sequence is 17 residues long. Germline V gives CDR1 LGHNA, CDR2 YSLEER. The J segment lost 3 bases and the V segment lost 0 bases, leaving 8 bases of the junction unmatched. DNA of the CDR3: TGCGCCAGCAGCCAAGAGCGGGGGGCCGGTGGGACAGATACGCAGTATTTT. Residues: CASSQERGAGGTDTQYF.

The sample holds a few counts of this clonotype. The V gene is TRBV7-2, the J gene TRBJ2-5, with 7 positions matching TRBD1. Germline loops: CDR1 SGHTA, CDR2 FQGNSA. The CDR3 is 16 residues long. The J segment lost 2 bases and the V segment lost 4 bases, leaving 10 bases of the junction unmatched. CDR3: CASSWGPGRGQETQYF. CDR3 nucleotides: TGTGCCAGCAGCTGGGGTCCGGGCAGGGGGCAAGAGACCCAGTACTTC.

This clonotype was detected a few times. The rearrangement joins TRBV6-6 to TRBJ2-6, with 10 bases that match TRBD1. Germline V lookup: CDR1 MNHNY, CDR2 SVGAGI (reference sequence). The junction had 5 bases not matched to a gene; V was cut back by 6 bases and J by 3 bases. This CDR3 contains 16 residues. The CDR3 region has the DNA TGTGCCAGCAGACGGACAGGGGGGAATGGGGCCAACGTCCTGACTTTC. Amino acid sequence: CASRRTGGNGANVLTF.

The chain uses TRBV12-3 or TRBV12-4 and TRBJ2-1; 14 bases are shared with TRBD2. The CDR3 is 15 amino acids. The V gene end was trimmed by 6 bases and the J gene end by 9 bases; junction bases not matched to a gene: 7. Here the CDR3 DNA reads TGTGCCAGCAGCTCGACTAGCGGGGGGGCCACTGAGCAGTTCTTC. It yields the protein CASSSTSGGATEQFF.

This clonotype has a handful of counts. CDR3 bases: TGTGCCACCAGCAGAGAGGGATTTGAGTCCGGGGAGCTGTTTTTT. Its translation: CATSREGFESGELFF. This chain uses TRBV15 with TRBJ2-2, with no clear D. V lost 0 bases and J lost 6, with 11 bases in between. Germline CDR1 is LNHNV and CDR2 is YYDKDF (reference sequence). This CDR3 is 15 amino acids long.